This T cell receptor (beta chain) was sequenced during a study of response to subunit inactivated influenza vaccine. Per the germline V gene, CDR1 is LNHNV and CDR2 is YYDKDF (reference sequence). The CDR3 sequence is 13 residues long. V lost 3 bases, J lost 3 bases, and 8 bases lay in between. In regard to this clonotype: Antigen unknown.

Broader study findings: It was the authors' suggestion that each seasonal influenza vaccination recruits few new T cells.

TCRdb fed the RT-PCR reads into MiXCR, producing one record per CDR3 protein. The table has 300,000 to 350,000 distinct CDR3 sequences, about a fifth seen once. The rearrangement uses TRBV15 and TRBJ1-2, with unresolved D. The clonotype comes from a man between 50 and 69 years old who received an inactivated influenza vaccine. The material sequenced was PBMCs from blood, taken about 20 months after vaccination. CDR3 loop: CATSSRQYYGYTF. The CDR3 DNA follows: TGTGCCACCAGCAGTCGTCAGTACTATGGCTACACCTTC.